This T cell receptor (beta chain) is from a study of blood T cell repertoires in COVID-19. Study-level information: In each case, the material was cDNA or gDNA derived from T cells, B-cell-depleted T cells, or PBMCs.

J lost 5 bases, V lost 9 bases, and 13 bases had no gene match. The V gene's germline CDR1 is LNHDA and CDR2 SQIVND (reference sequence). The CDR3 is 15 residues long. Generated by immunoSEQ multiplex PCR, the TCRdb table keeps only in-frame clones and is missing some. The table has about 170,000 clones, approximately 92% seen once. V is TRBV19 and J is TRBJ2-5; 9 nucleotides line up with TRBD1. The sequencing input was peripheral blood. The source of this sequence is a man aged 25-40 years with COVID-19, enrolled during active disease. CDR3 amino acids: CASSSTGGAGETQYF. DNA for the CDR3: TGTGCCAGCTCGTCTACAGGGGGCGCAGGGGAGACCCAGTACTTC.